This T cell receptor beta chain is from a study of blood T cell repertoires in COVID-19. Turning to the study itself: The United States, Italy and Spain were the sources of the acute and convalescent COVID-19 samples.

In its sample, this clone was seen a few times. Other DNA sequences in the same sample also yield this CDR3. TCRdb keeps only in-frame clones here, not all; method: immunoSEQ multiplex PCR. The data contain some 310,000 clones, around nine tenths of them seen just once; the ten biggest clones take up about 9.4%. The V gene's germline CDR1 is SGHRS and CDR2 YFSETQ. The CDR3 length is 14 residues. Deletions cut 0 bases from V and 2 bases from J, with 8 bases between. V usage is TRBV5-1 and J usage is TRBJ1-1; weak D call: TRBD1 (6 bases). The receptor's source is a woman between 25 and 40 years old who had recovered from COVID-19. Sequenced: PBMCs or T cells enriched from blood (not recorded which). The CDR3 bases are TGCGCCAGCAGCTTGGACAGGGCTAACACTGAAGCTTTCTTT. This codes for CASSLDRANTEAFF.